The entry below describes one TCR beta chain. Its antigen is undetermined. TCRdb's copy holds only in-frame clones and misses some; the assay was immunoSEQ multiplex PCR. The sample contains about 120,000 clones, roughly 88% of which appear only once. V was shortened by 0 bases and J by 4 bases, with 9 bases between the two germline ends. Germline assignment: CDR1 SGHKS and CDR2 YYEKEE (reference sequence). The CDR3 contains 14 residues. These data come from a study of T cell responses to AZD1222 COVID-19 vaccine. The study's findings and limits: In a largely white British group with more females than males, clonal diversity was possibly underestimated.

Specimen: peripheral blood, collected on day 0 of MenACWY control vaccination. The clonotype was recovered from an adult in good health. V is TRBV5-5 and J is TRBJ2-3; possible D gene TRBD1, 5 bases. The CDR3 is CASSLVWGPDTQYF. In DNA, the CDR3 is TGTGCCAGCAGCTTGGTTTGGGGCCCAGATACGCAGTATTTT.